This T cell receptor beta chain was recovered during a study of blood T cell repertoires in COVID-19. Profiled with immunoSEQ multiplex PCR; TCRdb holds only in-frame clones, not every one. The sample carries a few hundred thousand clones, around 84% recorded once. In this sample, this clone turned up once. The CDR3 extends over 11 amino acids. Germline CDR1 and CDR2: GTSNPN and SVGIG (reference sequence). With 2 bases removed from V and 7 bases from J, the gap between germline ends came to 8 bases. V is TRBV30 and J is TRBJ2-5; D call uncertain. The sequence derives from a man younger than 45 with active or convalescent COVID-19. Sequencing input: peripheral blood. The CDR3 region is CAWSKRWTQYF. The CDR3 DNA reads as TGTGCCTGGAGTAAGCGTTGGACCCAGTACTTC.